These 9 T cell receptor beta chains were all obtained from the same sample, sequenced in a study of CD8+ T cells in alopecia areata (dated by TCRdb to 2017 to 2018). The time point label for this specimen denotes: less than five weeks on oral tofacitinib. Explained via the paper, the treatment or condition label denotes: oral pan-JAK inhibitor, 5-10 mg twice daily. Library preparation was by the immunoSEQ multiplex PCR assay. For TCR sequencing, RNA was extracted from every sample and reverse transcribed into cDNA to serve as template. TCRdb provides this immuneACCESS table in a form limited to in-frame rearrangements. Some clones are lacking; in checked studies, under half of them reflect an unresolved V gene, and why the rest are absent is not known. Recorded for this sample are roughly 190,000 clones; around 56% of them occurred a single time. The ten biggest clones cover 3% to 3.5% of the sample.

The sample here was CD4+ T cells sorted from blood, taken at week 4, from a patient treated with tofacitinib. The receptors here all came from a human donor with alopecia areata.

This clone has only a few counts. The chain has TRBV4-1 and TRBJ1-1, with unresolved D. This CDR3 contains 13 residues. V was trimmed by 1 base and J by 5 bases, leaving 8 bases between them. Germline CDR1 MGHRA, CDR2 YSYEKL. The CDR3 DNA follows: TGCGCCAGCAGCCAAGGTCTAGGAACTGAAGCTTTCTTT. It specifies CASSQGLGTEAFF.

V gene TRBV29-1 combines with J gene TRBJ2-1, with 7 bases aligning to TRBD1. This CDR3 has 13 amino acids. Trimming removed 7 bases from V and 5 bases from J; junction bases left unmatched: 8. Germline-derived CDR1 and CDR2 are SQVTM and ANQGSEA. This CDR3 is CSAGDSRNNEQFF. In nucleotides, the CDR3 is TGCAGCGCCGGGGACAGCCGAAACAATGAGCAGTTCTTC.

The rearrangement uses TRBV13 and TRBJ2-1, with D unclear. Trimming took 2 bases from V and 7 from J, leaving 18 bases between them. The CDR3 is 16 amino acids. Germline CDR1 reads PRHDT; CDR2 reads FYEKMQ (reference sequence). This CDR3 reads CASSLQASPHRNEQFF. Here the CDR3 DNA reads TGTGCCAGCAGCTTACAGGCCTCCCCCCACCGAAATGAGCAGTTCTTC.

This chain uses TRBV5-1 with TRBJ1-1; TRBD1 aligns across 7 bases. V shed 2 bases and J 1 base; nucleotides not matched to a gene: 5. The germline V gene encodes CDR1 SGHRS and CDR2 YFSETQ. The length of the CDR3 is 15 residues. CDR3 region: CASSFRTGENTEAFF. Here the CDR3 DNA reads TGCGCCAGCAGCTTTCGGACAGGAGAGAACACTGAAGCTTTCTTT.

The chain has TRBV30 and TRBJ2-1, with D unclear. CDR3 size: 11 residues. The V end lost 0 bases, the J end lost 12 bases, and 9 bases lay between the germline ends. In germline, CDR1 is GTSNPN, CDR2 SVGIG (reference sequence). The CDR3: CAWSVGVGQFF. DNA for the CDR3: TGTGCCTGGAGTGTCGGTGTCGGGCAGTTCTTC.

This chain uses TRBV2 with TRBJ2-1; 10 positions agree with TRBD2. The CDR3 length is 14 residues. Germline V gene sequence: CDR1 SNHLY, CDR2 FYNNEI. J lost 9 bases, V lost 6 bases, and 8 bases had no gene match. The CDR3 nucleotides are TGTGCCAGCAGGGAACTAGCGGGGTCGAGTGAGCAGTTCTTC. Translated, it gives CASRELAGSSEQFF.

CDR3: CASKRWGQNTEAFF. The CDR3 region has the DNA TGTGCCAGCAAGAGGTGGGGACAGAACACTGAAGCTTTCTTT. This sequence joins TRBV5-4 and TRBJ1-1; tentatively, D is TRBD1 (6 bases). V lost 6 bases, J lost 1 base, and 13 bases lay in between. Germline assignment: CDR1 SGHNT and CDR2 YYREEE (reference sequence). This CDR3 has 14 residues.

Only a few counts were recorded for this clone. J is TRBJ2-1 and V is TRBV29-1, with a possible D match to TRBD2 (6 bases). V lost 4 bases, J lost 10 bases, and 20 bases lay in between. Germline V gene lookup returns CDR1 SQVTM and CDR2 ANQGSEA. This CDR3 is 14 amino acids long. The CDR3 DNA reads TGCAGCGTTGGAGTTCTAGCGAGGTACTACGAGCAGTTCTTC. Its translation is CSVGVLARYYEQFF.

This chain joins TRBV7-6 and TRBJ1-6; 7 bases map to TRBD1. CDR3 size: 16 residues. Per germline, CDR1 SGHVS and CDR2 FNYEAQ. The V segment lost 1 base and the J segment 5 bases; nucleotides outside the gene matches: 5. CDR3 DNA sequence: TGTGCCAGCAGCTTAGATGCAGGGGGAAATAATTCACCCCTCCACTTT. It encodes CASSLDAGGNNSPLHF.